This passage covers 23 T cell receptor beta chains from one sample sequenced in a study of blood T cell repertoires in COVID-19. The data were produced by immunoSEQ multiplex PCR, yet TCRdb's version contains in-frame clones alone and is incomplete. The sample holds about 170,000 clones, approximately 82% seen once. The specimen sequenced was PBMCs or T cells enriched from blood (not recorded which). The receptors derive from a woman aged 45-59 years in a cohort exposed to, infected with or recovered from COVID-19 (not recorded which).

This clone was seen a handful of times. This chain joins TRBV24-1 and TRBJ2-2, with 8 bases aligning to TRBD1. The J segment lost 4 bases and the V segment lost 2 bases, leaving 5 bases of the junction unmatched. Germline loops: CDR1 KGHDR, CDR2 SFDVKD. The CDR3 is 16 residues long. The CDR3 sequence is CATSDWTGLVTGELFF. As DNA, the CDR3 is TGTGCCACCAGTGATTGGACAGGGTTGGTCACCGGGGAGCTGTTTTTT.

V gene TRBV6-5 combines with J gene TRBJ2-7, with D hard to call. This CDR3 region has 12 residues. Germline CDR1 MNHEY, CDR2 SVGAGI. Between the trimmed V and J ends, which lost 2 bases and 6 bases, there was a span of 8 bases. DNA for the CDR3: TGTGCCAGCAGTTACCCGGGTCGCGAGCAGTACTTC. It codes for CASSYPGREQYF.

This clone was found once. The V and J genes are TRBV6-5 and TRBJ1-5, with TRBD1 matching over 7 bases. V was pared by 6 bases and J by 1 base, with 6 bases of the junction left unmatched. CDR1 and CDR2 from the germline V gene are MNHEY and SVGAGI. The length of the CDR3 is 15 residues. CDR3 region: CASRPQGESNQPQHF. CDR3 sequence (DNA): TGTGCCAGCAGACCTCAGGGGGAAAGCAATCAGCCCCAGCATTTT.

The chain joins TRBV18 to TRBJ1-5, with D possibly being TRBD1 (5 bases). CDR1 and CDR2 (germline): KGHSH, LQKENI. The CDR3 extends over 13 amino acids. Deletions cut 8 bases from V and 6 bases from J, with 14 bases between. This CDR3 is CASGNTQGQPQHF. The CDR3 DNA is TGTGCCAGCGGGAACACTCAGGGTCAGCCCCAGCATTTT.

This chain joins TRBV7-2 and TRBJ2-5; D remains ambiguous. Trimming removed 4 bases at V and 5 bases at J, with 5 bases between. In germline, CDR1 is SGHTA, CDR2 FQGNSA. This CDR3 region has 11 residues. DNA of the CDR3: TGTGCCAGCAGCTCGAGGGAGACCCAGTACTTC. Protein product: CASSSRETQYF. The full variable domain, its missing parts supplied by reference TRBV7-2 and TRBJ2-5, is GAGVSQSPSNKVTEKGKDVELRCDPISGHTALYWYRQSLGQGLEFLIYFQGNSAPDKSGLPSDRFSAERTGGSVSTLTIQRTQQEDSAVYLCASSSRETQYFGPGTRLLVL.

This sequence joins TRBV7-9 and TRBJ1-1; 7 nucleotides agree with TRBD1. This CDR3 is built from 14 residues. Germline V lookup: CDR1 SEHNR, CDR2 FQNEAQ (reference sequence). V shed 11 bases, J shed 0 bases, and the junction held 9 bases outside the gene matches. The CDR3 is CAATRGPMNTEAFF. The CDR3 DNA reads TGTGCCGCCACAAGGGGGCCCATGAACACTGAAGCTTTCTTT.

The V and J genes are TRBV28 and TRBJ2-3; TRBD1 might be the D (7 bases). The V gene's germline CDR1 is MDHEN and CDR2 SYDVKM. Trimming took off 4 bases at V and 8 bases at J, with 28 bases between the two ends. The CDR3 runs to 18 residues. In nucleotides, the CDR3 is TGTGCCAGCAGTTCGGTAGGGGGCGCGAGTTCATACGGGGGTACGCAGTATTTT. It specifies CASSSVGGASSYGGTQYF. Filled out from reference TRBV28 and TRBJ2-3, the complete variable domain reads DVKVTQSSRYLVKRTGEKVFLECVQDMDHENMFWYRQDPGLGLRLIYFSYDVKMKEKGDIPEGYSVSREKKERFSLILESASTNQTSMYLCASSSVGGASSYGGTQYFGPGTRLTVL.

This clone has a handful of counts. This chain links TRBV27 with TRBJ1-4, with D unresolved. The germline V gene encodes CDR1 MNHEY and CDR2 SMNVEV (reference sequence). The CDR3 has 17 residues. With 3 bases removed from V and 6 bases from J, the gap between germline ends came to 20 bases. CDR3 amino acids: CASSFRLAGGRDEKLFF. CDR3 coding DNA: TGTGCCAGCAGTTTCAGGTTGGCAGGAGGACGAGATGAAAAACTGTTTTTT.

This chain connects TRBV3-1 (or the pseudogene TRBV3-2) to TRBJ1-5, with D possibly TRBD1 on 6 matching bases. V shed 3 bases and J shed 0 bases, with 12 bases lying between them. Germline lookup yields CDR1 LGHDT and CDR2 YNNKEL (reference sequence). This CDR3 has 16 amino acids. The CDR3 here is CASSHGDIYSNQPQHF. CDR3 DNA sequence: TGTGCCAGCAGCCACGGGGACATCTATAGCAATCAGCCCCAGCATTTT.

The CDR3, as DNA: TGTGCCAGCAGCCAGGGACATCAGAACTATGGCTACACCTTC. It translates to CASSQGHQNYGYTF. This rearrangement joins TRBV3-1 (or the pseudogene TRBV3-2) to TRBJ1-2, with a possible D match to TRBD1 (6 bases). Trimming pared 3 bases from V and 2 bases from J, leaving 10 bases between. The germline V gene has CDR1 LGHDT and CDR2 YNNKEL (reference sequence). The CDR3 extends over 14 amino acids.

This chain joins TRBV19 and TRBJ1-6; 8 bases map to TRBD1. CDR1 is LNHDA, CDR2 SQIVND, per germline (reference sequence). The CDR3 consists of 14 residues. With 4 bases clipped from V and 12 bases from J, the junction kept 8 bases outside the gene matches. CDR3 in DNA: TGTGCCAGTAGTACCACAGGGGGGGGAGGACCCCTCCACTTT. It yields the protein CASSTTGGGGPLHF.

This chain links TRBV15 with TRBJ1-4; no definite D call. The V and J ends lost 1 base and 1 base respectively, with 10 bases between them. Looked up from germline, CDR1 is LNHNV and CDR2 is YYDKDF (reference sequence). CDR3 length: 16 residues. The CDR3 bases are TGTGCCACCAGCAGAGGTGTTGTCGGAACTAATGAAAAACTGTTTTTT. It is translated as CATSRGVVGTNEKLFF.

The chain joins TRBV4-1 to TRBJ2-3; D perhaps matches TRBD2 (5 bases). The CDR3 is 17 residues long. V was pared by 5 bases and J by 1 base, with 19 bases between. The germline V gene has CDR1 MGHRA and CDR2 YSYEKL. CDR3 bases: TGCGCCAGCAGCTTAAGGACCCCGGAGGTTGGCACAGATACGCAGTATTTT. Protein sequence: CASSLRTPEVGTDTQYF.

The chain carries TRBV6-5 and TRBJ1-4; 8 bases match TRBD1. The CDR3 is 14 amino acids. The germline CDR1 and CDR2 sequences are MNHEY and SVGAGI. The V segment lost 7 bases and the J segment 3 bases; nucleotides outside the gene matches: 4. CDR3 sequence: CASTPGQANEKLFF. The CDR3 DNA is TGTGCCAGCACCCCGGGACAGGCTAATGAAAAACTGTTTTTT.

This sequence joins TRBV5-1 and TRBJ2-7; 9 bases are shared with TRBD1. From germline, CDR1 is SGHRS and CDR2 YFSETQ. Unmatched junction bases numbered 13, after V lost 4 bases and J lost 5 bases. The CDR3 spans 16 residues. CDR3 in DNA: TGCGCCAGCAGCCCCCGTCCGGGACAGGGAGGCAACGAGCAGTACTTC. The encoded protein is CASSPRPGQGGNEQYF.

The rearrangement uses TRBV19 and TRBJ1-2; D gene ambiguous. Looked up from germline, CDR1 is LNHDA and CDR2 is SQIVND (reference sequence). There are 14 residues in the CDR3. V was trimmed by 3 bases and J by 4 bases, leaving 12 bases between them. The DNA of the CDR3 is TGTGCCAGTAGTATCCTACGAGTTGGCTATGGCTACACCTTC. Translating gives CASSILRVGYGYTF.

The table lists this clone with a few counts. The chain is built from TRBV10-3 and TRBJ1-1, with D perhaps TRBD1 (5 bases). The germline V gene has CDR1 ENHRY and CDR2 SYGVKD. CDR3 size: 13 residues. Trimming took 8 bases from V and 8 from J, leaving 18 bases between them. The CDR3 DNA sequence: TGTGCCATCGCCGGGGGAGGGGTTTCCGAAGCTTTCTTT. Translated, it gives CAIAGGGVSEAFF.

The sample holds many counts of this clone. V gene TRBV19 combines with J gene TRBJ1-2, with unresolved D. This CDR3 is built from 14 residues. V lost 3 bases and J 0 bases, leaving 8 bases between the germline ends. From germline, CDR1 is LNHDA and CDR2 SQIVND (reference sequence). CDR3 sequence reads: CASSMSRANYGYTF. The CDR3 coding sequence is TGTGCCAGTAGTATGTCGCGAGCTAACTATGGCTACACCTTC.

This chain uses TRBV10-3 with TRBJ1-4; 9 bases are a match to TRBD1. The CDR3 contains 15 residues. The junction had 4 bases not matched to a gene; V was cut back by 3 bases and J by 5 bases. Per germline, CDR1 ENHRY and CDR2 SYGVKD. In nucleotides, the CDR3 is TGTGCCATCAGTGACTATGGGACAGGGAATGAAAAACTGTTTTTT. Encoded protein: CAISDYGTGNEKLFF.

The count of this clone is one. This sequence joins TRBV14 and TRBJ2-3; D is possibly TRBD2 (6 bases). This CDR3 contains 13 residues. Looked up from germline, CDR1 is SGHDN and CDR2 is FVKESK. Trimming pared 4 bases from V and 3 bases from J, leaving 8 bases between. The CDR3 region is CASSRDWTDTQYF. The CDR3 coding sequence is TGTGCCAGCAGCCGGGACTGGACAGATACGCAGTATTTT.

J is TRBJ2-5 and V is TRBV14; TRBD1 might be the D (5 bases). V was trimmed by 1 base and J by 2 bases, leaving 14 bases between them. CDR3 length: 16 amino acids. Germline values: CDR1 SGHDN, CDR2 FVKESK. DNA for the CDR3: TGTGCCAGCAGCCAAGGGGGCATTCCCGGTCAAGAGACCCAGTACTTC. Protein: CASSQGGIPGQETQYF.

This clone was counted a single time. The rearrangement links TRBV11-2 to TRBJ2-7; TRBD2 aligns across 7 bases. Germline assignment: CDR1 SGHAT and CDR2 FQNNGV. This CDR3 spans 14 amino acids. The ends lost 7 bases at V and 1 base at J; junction bases unmatched: 7. The CDR3 region has the DNA TGTGCCAGCAACTTTGGGGGGGGATCCTACGAGCAGTACTTC. It specifies CASNFGGGSYEQYF.

This chain uses TRBV27 with TRBJ1-2; 7 positions agree with TRBD1. CDR1 is MNHEY and CDR2 is SMNVEV in the germline V gene (reference sequence). This CDR3 has 13 amino acids. V shed 6 bases, J shed 5 bases, and the junction held 6 bases outside the gene matches. CDR3 in DNA: TGTGCCAGCAGCCTCACAGGGGAGTATGGCTACACCTTC. Protein: CASSLTGEYGYTF.